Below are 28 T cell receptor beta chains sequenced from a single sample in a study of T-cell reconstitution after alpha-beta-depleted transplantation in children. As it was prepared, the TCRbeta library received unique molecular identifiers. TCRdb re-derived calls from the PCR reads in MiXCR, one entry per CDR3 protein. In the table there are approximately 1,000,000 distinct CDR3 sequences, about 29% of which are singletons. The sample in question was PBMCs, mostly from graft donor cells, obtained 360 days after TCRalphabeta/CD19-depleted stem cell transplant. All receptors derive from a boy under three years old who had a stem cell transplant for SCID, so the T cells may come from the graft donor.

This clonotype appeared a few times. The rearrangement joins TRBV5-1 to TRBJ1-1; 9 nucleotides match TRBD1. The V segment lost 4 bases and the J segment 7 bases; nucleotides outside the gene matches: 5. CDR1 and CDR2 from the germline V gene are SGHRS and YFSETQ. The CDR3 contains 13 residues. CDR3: CASSVGQGREAFF. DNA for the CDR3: TGCGCCAGCAGCGTGGGACAGGGCCGTGAAGCTTTCTTT.

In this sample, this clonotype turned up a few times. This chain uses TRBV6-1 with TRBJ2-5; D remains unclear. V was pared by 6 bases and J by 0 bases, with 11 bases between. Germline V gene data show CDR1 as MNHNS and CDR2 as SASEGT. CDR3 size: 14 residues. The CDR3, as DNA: TGTGCCAGCAGACTGCCGAAGTACCAAGAGACCCAGTACTTC. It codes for CASRLPKYQETQYF.

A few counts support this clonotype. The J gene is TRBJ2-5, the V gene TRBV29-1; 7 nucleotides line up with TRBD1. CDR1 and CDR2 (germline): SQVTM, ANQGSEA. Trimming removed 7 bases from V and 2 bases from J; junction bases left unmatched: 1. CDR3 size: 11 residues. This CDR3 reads CSAQGQETQYF. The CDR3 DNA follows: TGCAGCGCACAGGGGCAAGAGACCCAGTACTTC.

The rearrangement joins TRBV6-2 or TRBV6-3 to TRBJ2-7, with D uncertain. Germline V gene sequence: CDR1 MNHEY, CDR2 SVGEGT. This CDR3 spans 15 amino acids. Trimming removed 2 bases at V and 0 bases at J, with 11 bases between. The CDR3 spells CASSYEGRLSYEQYF. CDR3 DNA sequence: TGTGCCAGCAGTTACGAAGGACGCCTCTCCTACGAGCAGTACTTC.

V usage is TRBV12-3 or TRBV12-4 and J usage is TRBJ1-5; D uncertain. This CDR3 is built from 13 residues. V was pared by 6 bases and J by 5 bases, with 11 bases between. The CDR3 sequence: CASRSRSYQPQHF. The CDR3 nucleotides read TGTGCCAGCAGATCCCGATCCTATCAGCCCCAGCATTTT.

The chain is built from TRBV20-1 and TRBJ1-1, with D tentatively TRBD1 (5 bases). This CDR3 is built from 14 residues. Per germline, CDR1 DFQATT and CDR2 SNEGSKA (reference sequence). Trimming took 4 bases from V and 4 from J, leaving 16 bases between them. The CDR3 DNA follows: TGCAGTGCTATAAGGCAGGGCACAGGCACTGAAGCTTTCTTT. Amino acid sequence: CSAIRQGTGTEAFF.

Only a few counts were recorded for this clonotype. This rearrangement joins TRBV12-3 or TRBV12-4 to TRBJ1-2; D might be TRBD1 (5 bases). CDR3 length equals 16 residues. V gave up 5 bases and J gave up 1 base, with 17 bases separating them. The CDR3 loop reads CASSVGAGTNNYGYTF. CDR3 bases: TGTGCCAGCAGTGTAGGCGCAGGGACGAATAACTATGGCTACACCTTC.

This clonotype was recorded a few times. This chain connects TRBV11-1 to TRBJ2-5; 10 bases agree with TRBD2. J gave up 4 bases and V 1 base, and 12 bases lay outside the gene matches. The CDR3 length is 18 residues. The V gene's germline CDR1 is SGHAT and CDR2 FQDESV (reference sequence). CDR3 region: CASSLVVLAGESSETQYF. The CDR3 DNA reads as TGTGCCAGCAGCTTAGTGGTGCTAGCGGGGGAGTCATCAGAGACCCAGTACTTC.

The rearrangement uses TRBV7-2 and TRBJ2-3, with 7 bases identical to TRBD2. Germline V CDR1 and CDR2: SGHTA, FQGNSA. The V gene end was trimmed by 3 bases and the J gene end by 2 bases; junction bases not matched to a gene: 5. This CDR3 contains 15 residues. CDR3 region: CASSLWGGVTDTQYF. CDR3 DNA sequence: TGTGCCAGCAGCTTGTGGGGGGGGGTCACAGATACGCAGTATTTT.

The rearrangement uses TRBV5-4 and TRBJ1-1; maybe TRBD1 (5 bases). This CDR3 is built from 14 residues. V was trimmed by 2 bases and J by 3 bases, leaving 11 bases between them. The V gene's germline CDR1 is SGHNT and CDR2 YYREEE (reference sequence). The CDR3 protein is CASSFQGVDTEAFF. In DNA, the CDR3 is TGTGCCAGCAGCTTCCAGGGAGTGGACACTGAAGCTTTCTTT.

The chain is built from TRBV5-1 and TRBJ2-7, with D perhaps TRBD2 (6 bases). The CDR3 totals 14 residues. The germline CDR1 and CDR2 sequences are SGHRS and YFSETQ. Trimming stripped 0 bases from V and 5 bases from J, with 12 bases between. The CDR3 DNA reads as TGCGCCAGCAGCTTGGGGAGGGCGACGCACGAGCAGTACTTC. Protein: CASSLGRATHEQYF.

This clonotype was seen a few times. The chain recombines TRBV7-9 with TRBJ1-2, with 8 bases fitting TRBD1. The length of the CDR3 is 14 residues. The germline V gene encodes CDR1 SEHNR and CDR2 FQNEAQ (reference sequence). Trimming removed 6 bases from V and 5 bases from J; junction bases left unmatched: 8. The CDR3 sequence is CASSPGQAVYGYTF. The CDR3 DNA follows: TGTGCCAGCAGTCCGGGACAGGCAGTTTATGGCTACACCTTC.

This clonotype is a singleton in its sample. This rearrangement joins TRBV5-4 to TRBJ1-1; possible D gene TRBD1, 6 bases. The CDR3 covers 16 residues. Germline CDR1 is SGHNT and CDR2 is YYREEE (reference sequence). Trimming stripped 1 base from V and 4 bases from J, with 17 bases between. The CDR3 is CASSLFIRGRGTEAFF. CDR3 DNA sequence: TGTGCCAGCAGCTTGTTCATCCGGGGCAGGGGCACTGAAGCTTTCTTT.

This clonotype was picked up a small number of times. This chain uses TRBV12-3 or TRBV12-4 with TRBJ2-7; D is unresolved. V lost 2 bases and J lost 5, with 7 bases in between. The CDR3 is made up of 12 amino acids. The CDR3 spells CASSLFTDEQYF. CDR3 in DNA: TGTGCCAGCAGTTTATTTACCGACGAGCAGTACTTC.

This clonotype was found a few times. CDR3 nucleotides: TGTGCCAGCAGCTTAATATCAGGGGACTACGAGCAGTACTTC. It translates to CASSLISGDYEQYF. The chain has TRBV7-9 and TRBJ2-7; the D gene is possibly TRBD1 (6 bases). The CDR3 is 14 amino acids. Germline V gives CDR1 SEHNR, CDR2 FQNEAQ (reference sequence). Trimming left V 2 bases short and J 3 bases short, with 11 bases between.

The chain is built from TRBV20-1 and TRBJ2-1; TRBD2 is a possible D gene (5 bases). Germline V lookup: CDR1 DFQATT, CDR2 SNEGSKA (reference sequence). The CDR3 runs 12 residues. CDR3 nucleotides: TGCAGAGCGGATTTCTCCTACAATGAGCAGTTCTTC. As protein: CRADFSYNEQFF.

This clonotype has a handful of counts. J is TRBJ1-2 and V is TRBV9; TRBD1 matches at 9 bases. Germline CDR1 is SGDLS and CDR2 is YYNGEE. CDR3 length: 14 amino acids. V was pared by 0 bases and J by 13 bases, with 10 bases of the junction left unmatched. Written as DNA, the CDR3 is TGTGCCAGCAGCGTAGAAGCCGGGACAGGGATCATCACCTTC. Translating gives CASSVEAGTGIITF.

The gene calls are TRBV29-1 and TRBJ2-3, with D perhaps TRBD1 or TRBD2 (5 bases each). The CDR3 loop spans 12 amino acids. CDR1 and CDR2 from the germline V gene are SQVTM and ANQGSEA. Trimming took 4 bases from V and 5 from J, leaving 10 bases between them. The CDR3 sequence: CSVASGRDTQYF. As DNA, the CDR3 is TGCAGCGTTGCTTCAGGGAGAGATACGCAGTATTTT.

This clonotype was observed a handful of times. CDR3 nucleotides: TGTGCCAGCAGCTTAGTTTCGGACATACTCTACGAGCAGTACTTC. Translating it yields CASSLVSDILYEQYF. This chain connects TRBV7-2 to TRBJ2-7; TRBD1 is a possible D gene (5 bases). Germline V CDR1 and CDR2: SGHTA, FQGNSA. V lost 1 base and J lost 3, with 13 bases in between. This CDR3 region has 15 residues.

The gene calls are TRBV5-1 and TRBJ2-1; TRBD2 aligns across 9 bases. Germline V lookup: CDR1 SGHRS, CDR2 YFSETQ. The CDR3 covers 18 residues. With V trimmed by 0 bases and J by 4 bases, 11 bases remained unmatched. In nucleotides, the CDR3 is TGCGCCAGCAGCTTGGTTAGCGGGGGCCGGGAATTATACAATGAGCAGTTCTTC. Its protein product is CASSLVSGGRELYNEQFF.

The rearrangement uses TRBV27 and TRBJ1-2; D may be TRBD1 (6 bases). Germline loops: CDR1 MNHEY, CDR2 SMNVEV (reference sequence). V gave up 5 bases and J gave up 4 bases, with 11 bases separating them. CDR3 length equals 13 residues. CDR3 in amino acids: CASSQQGFYGYTF. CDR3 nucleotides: TGTGCCAGCAGTCAACAGGGCTTCTATGGCTACACCTTC.

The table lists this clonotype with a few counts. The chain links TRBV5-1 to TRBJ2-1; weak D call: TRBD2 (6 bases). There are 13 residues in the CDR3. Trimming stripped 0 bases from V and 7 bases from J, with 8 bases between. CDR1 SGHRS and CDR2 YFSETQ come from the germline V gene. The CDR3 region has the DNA TGCGCCAGCAGCTTGGGGGGGGAGAATGAGCAGTTCTTC. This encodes CASSLGGENEQFF.

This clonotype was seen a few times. CDR3 in DNA: TGCGCCAGCAGCCCATTAGCGGGGGGGCTTTACCCTACAGATACGCAGTATTTT. It translates to CASSPLAGGLYPTDTQYF. The chain has TRBV5-1 and TRBJ2-3; 11 nucleotides agree with TRBD2. Germline V lookup: CDR1 SGHRS, CDR2 YFSETQ. The CDR3 is 18 amino acids. The V gene end was trimmed by 4 bases and the J gene end by 3 bases; junction bases not matched to a gene: 13.

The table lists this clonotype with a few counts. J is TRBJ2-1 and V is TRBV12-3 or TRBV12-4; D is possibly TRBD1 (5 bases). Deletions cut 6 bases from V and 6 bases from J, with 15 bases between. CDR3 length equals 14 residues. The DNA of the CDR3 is TGTGCCAGCAGGAAACAGGAGATCGGCAATGAGCAGTTCTTC. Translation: CASRKQEIGNEQFF.

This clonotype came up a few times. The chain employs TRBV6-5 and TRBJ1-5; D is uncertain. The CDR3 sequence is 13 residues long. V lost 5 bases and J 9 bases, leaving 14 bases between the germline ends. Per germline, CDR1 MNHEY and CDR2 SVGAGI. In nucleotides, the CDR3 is TGTGCCAGCAGTCTCGACCGTTTTCTGCCCCAGCATTTT. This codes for CASSLDRFLPQHF.

CDR3 region: CATSQEGNEQFF. The DNA for the CDR3 is TGTGCCACCTCACAGGAGGGCAATGAGCAGTTCTTC. The chain joins TRBV10-3 to TRBJ2-1; TRBD2 is a possible D gene (6 bases). This CDR3 is 12 amino acids long. Germline CDR1 ENHRY, CDR2 SYGVKD. V shed 10 bases and J shed 6 bases, with 13 bases lying between them.

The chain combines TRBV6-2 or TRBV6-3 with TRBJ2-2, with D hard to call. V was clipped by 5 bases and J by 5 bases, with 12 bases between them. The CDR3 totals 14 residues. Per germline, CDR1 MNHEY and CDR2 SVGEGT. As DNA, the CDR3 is TGTGCCAGCAGTGTGCACGAGCGAACCGGGGAGCTGTTTTTT. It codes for CASSVHERTGELFF.

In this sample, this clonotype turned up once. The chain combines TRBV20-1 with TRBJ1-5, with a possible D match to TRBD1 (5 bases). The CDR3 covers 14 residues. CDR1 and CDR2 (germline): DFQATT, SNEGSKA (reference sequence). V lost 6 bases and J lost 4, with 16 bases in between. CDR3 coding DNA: TGCAGTGCCTTCAGGCACGGGGGGAATCAGCCCCAGCATTTT. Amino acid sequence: CSAFRHGGNQPQHF.